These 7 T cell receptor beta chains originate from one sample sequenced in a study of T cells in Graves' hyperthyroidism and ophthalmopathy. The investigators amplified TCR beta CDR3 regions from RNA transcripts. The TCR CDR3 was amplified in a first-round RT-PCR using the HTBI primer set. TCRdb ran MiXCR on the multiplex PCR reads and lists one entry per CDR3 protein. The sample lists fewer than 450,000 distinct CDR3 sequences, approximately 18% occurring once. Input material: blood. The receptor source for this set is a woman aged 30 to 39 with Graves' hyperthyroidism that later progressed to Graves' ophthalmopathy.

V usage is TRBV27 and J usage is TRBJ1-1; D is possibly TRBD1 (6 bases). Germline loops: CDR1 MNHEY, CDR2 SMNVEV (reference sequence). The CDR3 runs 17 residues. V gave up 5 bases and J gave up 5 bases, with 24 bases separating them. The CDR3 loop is CASSHPTGGPARTEAFF. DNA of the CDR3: TGTGCCAGCAGTCACCCCACCGGGGGGCCAGCTCGGACTGAAGCTTTCTTT.

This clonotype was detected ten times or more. The CDR3 DNA reads as TGTGCCAGCACTCGACTGTCGCGATACACAGATACGCAGTATTTT. This codes for CASTRLSRYTDTQYF. This rearrangement joins TRBV2 to TRBJ2-3; D call uncertain. This CDR3 is built from 15 residues. CDR1 and CDR2 (germline): SNHLY, FYNNEI. V lost 7 bases to trimming and J lost 2 bases, with 16 bases between them.

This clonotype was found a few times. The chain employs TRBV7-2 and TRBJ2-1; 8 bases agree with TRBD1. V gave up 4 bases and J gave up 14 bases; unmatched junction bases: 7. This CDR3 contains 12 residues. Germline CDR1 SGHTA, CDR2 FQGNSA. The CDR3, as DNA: TGTGCCAGCAGCTACTTGGACAGGGAGGAGTTCTTC. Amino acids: CASSYLDREEFF.

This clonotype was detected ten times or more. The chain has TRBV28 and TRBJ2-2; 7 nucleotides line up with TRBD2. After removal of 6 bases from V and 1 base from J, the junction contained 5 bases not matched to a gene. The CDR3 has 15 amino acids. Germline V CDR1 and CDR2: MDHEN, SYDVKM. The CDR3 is CASSNGRKNTGELFF. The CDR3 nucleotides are TGTGCCAGCAGCAACGGGAGGAAGAACACCGGGGAGCTGTTTTTT.

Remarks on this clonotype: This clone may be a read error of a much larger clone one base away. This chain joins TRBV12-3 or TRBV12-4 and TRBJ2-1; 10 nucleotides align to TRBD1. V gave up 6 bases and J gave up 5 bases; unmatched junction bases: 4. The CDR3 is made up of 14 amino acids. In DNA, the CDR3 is TGTGCCAGCAGACCGGGACAGGGGAACAATGAGCAGTTCTTC. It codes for CASRPGQGNNEQFF.

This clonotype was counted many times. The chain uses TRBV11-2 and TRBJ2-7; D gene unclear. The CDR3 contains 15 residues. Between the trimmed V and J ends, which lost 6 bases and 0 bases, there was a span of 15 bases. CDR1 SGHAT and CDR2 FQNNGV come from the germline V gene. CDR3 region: CASSSRTDRSYEQYF. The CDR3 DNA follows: TGTGCCAGCAGTTCCCGGACGGACCGCTCCTACGAGCAGTACTTC.

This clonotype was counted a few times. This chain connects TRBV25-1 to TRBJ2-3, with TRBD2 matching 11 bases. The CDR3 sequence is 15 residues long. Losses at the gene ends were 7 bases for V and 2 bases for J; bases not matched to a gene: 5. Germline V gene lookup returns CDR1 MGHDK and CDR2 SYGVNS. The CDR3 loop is CASIRLAGITDTQYF. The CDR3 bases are TGTGCCAGCATACGACTAGCGGGGATCACAGATACGCAGTATTTT.